These 10 T cell receptor beta chains were sequenced from one sample in a study of T cell responses to AZD1222 COVID-19 vaccine. Only in-frame clones appear in the TCRdb table, and some are missing; sequencing was by immunoSEQ multiplex PCR. The data show around 53,000 clones, around 83% seen once. The sample in question was peripheral blood, obtained on day 0 of MenACWY control vaccination. Receptors were obtained from an adult in good health.

The chain carries TRBV19 and TRBJ2-5; D might be TRBD2 (5 bases). The CDR3 is 15 residues long. Germline CDR1 is LNHDA and CDR2 is SQIVND (reference sequence). Trimming pared 1 base from V and 3 bases from J, leaving 12 bases between. Written as DNA, the CDR3 is TGTGCCAGTAGTATAGGATTTGGGAGAGAAGAGACCCAGTACTTC. Translated, it gives CASSIGFGREETQYF.

V gene TRBV5-1 combines with J gene TRBJ2-7; TRBD2 is a possible D gene (5 bases). The CDR3 is made up of 15 amino acids. The germline V gene has CDR1 SGHRS and CDR2 YFSETQ. V shed 4 bases and J shed 0 bases, with 14 bases lying between them. The CDR3 DNA reads as TGCGCCAGCAGCCCTCCACTAGTTGGCTCCTACGAGCAGTACTTC. This sequence encodes CASSPPLVGSYEQYF.

The rearrangement joins TRBV28 to TRBJ1-4; TRBD1 agrees at 10 bases. Trimming took 8 bases from V and 8 from J; bases not matched to a gene: 11. The CDR3 sequence is 15 residues long. Germline V lookup: CDR1 MDHEN, CDR2 SYDVKM. Here the CDR3 DNA reads TGTGCCAGCCATTTCCGGACAGGGGGGCGGGAAAAACTGTTTTTT. Protein sequence: CASHFRTGGREKLFF.

The rearrangement joins TRBV7-2 to TRBJ1-2, with D hard to call. V shed 5 bases and J shed 4 bases, with 11 bases lying between them. Germline loops: CDR1 SGHTA, CDR2 FQGNSA. The CDR3 runs 13 residues. CDR3 sequence: CASSPDFFYGYTF. The CDR3 DNA follows: TGTGCCAGCAGCCCGGACTTTTTCTATGGCTACACCTTC.

The chain has TRBV7-9 and TRBJ2-1; D is tentatively TRBD1 or TRBD2 (5 bases each). Germline assignment: CDR1 SEHNR and CDR2 FQNEAQ (reference sequence). The CDR3 runs 13 residues. The V end was cut by 1 base, the J end by 8 bases, with 9 bases between. The CDR3 DNA follows: TGTGCCAGCAGCTTAGACAGAGGGGATGAGCAGTTCTTC. Protein sequence: CASSLDRGDEQFF. Full variable domain (rest looked up from reference TRBV7-9 and TRBJ2-1): DTGVSQNPRHKITKRGQNVTFRCDPISEHNRLYWYRQTLGQGPEFLTYFQNEAQLEKSRLLSDRFSAERPKGSFSTLEIQRTEQGDSAMYLCASSLDRGDEQFFGPGTRLTVL.

This chain connects TRBV27 to TRBJ2-1; a weak D match, TRBD2 (6 bases). The germline V gene encodes CDR1 MNHEY and CDR2 SMNVEV (reference sequence). Trimming removed 8 bases at V and 3 bases at J, with 11 bases between. CDR3 size: 13 residues. CDR3 coding DNA: TGTGCCAGCGCCGGGAGTAGCTACAATGAGCAGTTCTTC. It encodes CASAGSSYNEQFF.

The V and J genes are TRBV18 and TRBJ2-7; 9 nucleotides agree with TRBD1. V shed 2 bases and J 5 bases; nucleotides not matched to a gene: 7. Germline V gene data show CDR1 as KGHSH and CDR2 as LQKENI. The CDR3 is made up of 15 amino acids. CDR3 amino acids: CASSPGDRASNEQYF. The CDR3 DNA reads as TGTGCCAGCTCACCAGGGGACAGGGCCTCAAACGAGCAGTACTTC.

The genes are TRBV19 and TRBJ1-2; 9 positions match TRBD1. The CDR3 is made up of 17 amino acids. Germline trimming cut 6 bases from V and 0 bases from J; bases unmatched to any gene: 11. Germline V lookup: CDR1 LNHDA, CDR2 SQIVND (reference sequence). The DNA of the CDR3 is TGTGCCAGTAGACGAATGTCCGGGACAGGGTCTAACTATGGCTACACCTTC. Its translation: CASRRMSGTGSNYGYTF.

V and J are TRBV6-1 and TRBJ2-7; D not certain. The CDR3 length is 12 residues. Germline V CDR1 and CDR2: MNHNS, SASEGT. The V end was cut by 3 bases, the J end by 2 bases, with 5 bases between. CDR3 sequence: CASSDTAYEQYF. CDR3 nucleotides: TGTGCCAGCAGTGACACCGCCTACGAGCAGTACTTC.

This chain connects TRBV7-9 to TRBJ2-7, with a weak D call TRBD1 (5 bases). The CDR3 is 15 residues long. Trimming cost V 1 base and J 5 bases, with 15 bases left between them. Germline CDR1 SEHNR, CDR2 FQNEAQ (reference sequence). The CDR3 spells CASSLGAGYNDEQYF. The CDR3 nucleotides read TGTGCCAGCAGCTTAGGCGCAGGGTATAACGACGAGCAGTACTTC.